Shown below are 28 T cell receptor beta chains from a single sample sequenced in a study of blood T cell repertoires in COVID-19. Assay used: immunoSEQ multiplex PCR; TCRdb lists only in-frame clones, some missing. Among 110,000 or so clones listed, just under 90% were seen once. The sample consisted of peripheral blood. These receptors were taken from a woman aged 50 to 65 with acute or convalescent COVID-19.

The rearrangement links TRBV4-1 to TRBJ2-3, with 8 positions matching TRBD2. The CDR3 has 16 residues. CDR1 and CDR2 from the germline V gene are MGHRA and YSYEKL. V was pared by 7 bases and J by 6 bases, with 15 bases of the junction left unmatched. The CDR3, as DNA: TGCGCCAGCACACCTGTAAGCGGGAGATCTTCGGATACGCAGTATTTT. This sequence encodes CASTPVSGRSSDTQYF.

This chain joins TRBV5-6 and TRBJ1-4; D not resolved. The ends were cut back, 4 bases at V and 8 bases at J, with 15 bases in the middle. This CDR3 spans 14 amino acids. From germline, CDR1 is SGHDT and CDR2 YYEEEE. The CDR3 sequence is CASSVSGIGEKLFF. CDR3 DNA: TGTGCCAGCAGCGTGTCGGGGATTGGGGAAAAACTGTTTTTT.

The V gene is TRBV24-1, the J gene TRBJ2-2, with D possibly being TRBD2 (7 bases). Germline V CDR1 and CDR2: KGHDR, SFDVKD. CDR3 size: 14 residues. With 4 bases removed from V and 6 bases from J, the gap between germline ends came to 11 bases. The CDR3, as DNA: TGTGCCACCAGTGAGGGGGGGCCCGCCGGGGAGCTGTTTTTT. Translating it yields CATSEGGPAGELFF.

This sequence joins TRBV19 and TRBJ1-2; D unclear. The CDR3 sequence is 15 residues long. Germline CDR1 reads LNHDA; CDR2 reads SQIVND (reference sequence). Trimming took off 0 bases at V and 3 bases at J, with 11 bases between the two ends. The CDR3 spells CASSIDPRHYYGYTF. The CDR3, as DNA: TGTGCCAGTAGTATAGACCCGAGACACTACTATGGCTACACCTTC.

The rearrangement joins TRBV14 to TRBJ1-6, with D possibly matching TRBD1 (5 bases). V gave up 1 base and J gave up 4 bases, with 14 bases separating them. The CDR3 length is 17 residues. The germline V gene encodes CDR1 SGHDN and CDR2 FVKESK. CDR3 residues: CASSQGRGADYNSPLHF. The CDR3 coding sequence is TGTGCCAGCAGCCAAGGGAGGGGAGCGGATTATAATTCACCCCTCCACTTT.

This clone was seen just once. The chain has TRBV30 and TRBJ2-1; possible D gene TRBD2, 6 bases. Trimming pared 4 bases from V and 0 bases from J, leaving 13 bases between. CDR3 length equals 15 residues. Germline assignment: CDR1 GTSNPN and CDR2 SVGIG (reference sequence). CDR3 sequence (DNA): TGTGCCTGGACTCAAATGGGGGGCTCCTACAATGAGCAGTTCTTC. It codes for CAWTQMGGSYNEQFF.

The chain joins TRBV4-1 to TRBJ1-6; D perhaps matches TRBD1 (6 bases). V was shortened by 1 base and J by 0 bases, with 10 bases between the two germline ends. The CDR3 is made up of 17 amino acids. Germline lookup yields CDR1 MGHRA and CDR2 YSYEKL. The DNA for the CDR3 is TGCGCCAGCAGCCAAGGGGGACACAGCTCCTATAATTCACCCCTCCACTTT. Its translation: CASSQGGHSSYNSPLHF.

The V call is TRBV4-3, the J call TRBJ2-1; perhaps TRBD2 as D (6 bases). Germline CDR1 and CDR2: LGHNA and YSLEER. The CDR3 is 16 amino acids. The V gene lost 0 bases and the J gene lost 3 bases, with 12 bases spanning the gap. In DNA, the CDR3 is TGCGCCAGCAGCCAAGATCCCCGGGAGATCTACAATGAGCAGTTCTTC. Residues: CASSQDPREIYNEQFF.

This rearrangement joins TRBV5-1 to TRBJ2-7; 7 positions agree with TRBD1. Germline CDR1 reads SGHRS; CDR2 reads YFSETQ. V was clipped by 0 bases and J by 6 bases; unmatched bases: 3. The CDR3 is made up of 13 amino acids. CDR3 sequence (DNA): TGCGCCAGCAGCTTGGCCCCAGGGGGCGAGCAGTACTTC. This translates into CASSLAPGGEQYF.

The V call is TRBV4-1, the J call TRBJ2-1; TRBD2 matches 7 bases. J was trimmed by 4 bases and V by 4 bases; bases with no gene match: 7. CDR1 and CDR2 from the germline V gene are MGHRA and YSYEKL. The length of the CDR3 is 15 residues. CDR3 DNA: TGCGCCAGCAGCCCTAGCGGCGGAACATACAATGAGCAGTTCTTC. Translating it yields CASSPSGGTYNEQFF.

The chain employs TRBV27 and TRBJ2-5; 8 bases fit TRBD1. The CDR3 is 16 residues long. J was trimmed by 1 base and V by 2 bases; bases with no gene match: 6. Germline-derived CDR1 and CDR2 are MNHEY and SMNVEV (reference sequence). The CDR3 sequence: CASSLGQGGAQETQYF. CDR3 bases: TGTGCCAGCAGTTTAGGACAGGGTGGGGCCCAAGAGACCCAGTACTTC.

The J gene is TRBJ1-2, the V gene TRBV4-1; D possibly corresponds to TRBD1 (6 bases). CDR3 length: 14 amino acids. CDR1 and CDR2 (germline): MGHRA, YSYEKL. Trimming left V 0 bases short and J 4 bases short, with 9 bases between. DNA for the CDR3: TGCGCCAGCAGCCAAGATTGGACAGTCTATGGCTACACCTTC. Its translation is CASSQDWTVYGYTF.

V is TRBV5-1 and J is TRBJ1-1; D not resolved. Germline V gives CDR1 SGHRS, CDR2 YFSETQ. V lost 0 bases and J lost 1, with 13 bases in between. CDR3 length: 16 amino acids. As DNA, the CDR3 is TGCGCCAGCAGCTTGGAGGTCACAGTCCCGAACACTGAAGCTTTCTTT. Translation: CASSLEVTVPNTEAFF.

The J gene is TRBJ1-4, the V gene TRBV6-5; D is perhaps TRBD1 (5 bases). V lost 5 bases and J lost 8, with 18 bases in between. Germline assignment: CDR1 MNHEY and CDR2 SVGAGI. The CDR3 runs to 15 residues. This CDR3 reads CASSTPQGIGEKLFF. CDR3 coding DNA: TGTGCCAGCAGTACCCCCCAGGGTATAGGCGAAAAACTGTTTTTT.

This clone was detected a few times. This chain connects TRBV19 to TRBJ1-1, with D unclear. Germline lookup yields CDR1 LNHDA and CDR2 SQIVND (reference sequence). This CDR3 has 13 residues. CDR3 amino acids: CATTGLRNTEAFF. The CDR3 nucleotides are TGTGCAACTACCGGTCTTCGGAACACTGAAGCTTTCTTT.

V and J are TRBV12-2 and TRBJ1-2; TRBD1, the table's D call, lacks a check against the DNA. TRBV12-2 is given as a pseudogene. The CDR3 consists of 14 residues. CDR3 sequence reads: CASRQGQGRYGYTF. CDR3 DNA sequence: TGTGCAAGTCGCCAGGGACAGGGGAGGTATGGCTACACCTTC.

The rearrangement uses TRBV6-5 and TRBJ2-6, with D perhaps matching TRBD1 (5 bases). The CDR3 is 13 residues long. The V end lost 4 bases, the J end lost 8 bases, and 9 bases lay between the germline ends. Germline V CDR1 and CDR2: MNHEY, SVGAGI. CDR3 sequence: CASSSGSPNVLTF. For the CDR3, the DNA is TGTGCCAGCAGTTCAGGGTCCCCCAACGTCCTGACTTTC.

J is TRBJ1-5 and V is TRBV21-1; the table's D gene call, TRBD1, was not cross checked with the DNA. TRBV21-1 is marked as a pseudogene. The CDR3 has 15 residues. This chain's CDR3 is CASSNQTGSNQPQHF. The CDR3 DNA sequence: TGTGCCAGCAGCAACCAGACAGGTAGCAATCAGCCCCAGCATTTT.

The chain recombines TRBV2 with TRBJ2-4; tentatively, D is TRBD2 (6 bases). CDR3 length equals 14 residues. Trimming pared 8 bases from V and 0 bases from J, leaving 11 bases between. Germline V gives CDR1 SNHLY, CDR2 FYNNEI. The CDR3: CASLDGGAKNIQYF. CDR3 DNA: TGTGCCAGCTTGGACGGGGGAGCCAAAAACATTCAGTACTTC.

V and J are TRBV12-3 or TRBV12-4 and TRBJ1-2, with a tentative D call TRBD1 (5 bases). The CDR3 has 11 amino acids. Trimming left V 3 bases short and J 6 bases short, with 5 bases between. The CDR3: CASSFRDGYTF. The CDR3 nucleotides are TGTGCCAGCAGTTTCAGGGATGGCTACACCTTC.

This clone was seen a handful of times. The chain is built from TRBV2 and TRBJ2-3, with D maybe TRBD2 (6 bases). Germline V CDR1 and CDR2: SNHLY, FYNNEI. V lost 7 bases and J 5 bases, leaving 13 bases between the germline ends. The CDR3 extends over 13 amino acids. For the CDR3, the DNA is TGTGCCAGCATTCGGACTAACGGAGATACGCAGTATTTT. This codes for CASIRTNGDTQYF. Combining the CDR3 with reference TRBV2 and TRBJ2-3 gives the whole variable domain EPEVTQTPSHQVTQMGQEVILRCVPISNHLYFYWYRQILGQKVEFLVSFYNNEISEKSEIFDDQFSVERPDGSNFTLKIRSTKLEDSAMYFCASIRTNGDTQYFGPGTRLTVL.

V and J are TRBV5-6 and TRBJ1-5; TRBD1 matches 8 bases. J lost 7 bases, V lost 5 bases, and 11 bases had no gene match. This CDR3 spans 15 amino acids. CDR1 and CDR2 from the germline V gene are SGHDT and YYEEEE. The CDR3 spells CASRTGSGGGQPQHF. In DNA form, the CDR3 reads TGTGCCAGCAGGACCGGTTCAGGGGGCGGCCAGCCCCAGCATTTT.

CDR3 coding DNA: TGTGCCAGCAGCTCCCCAGGGTCAACTAATGAAAAACTGTTTTTT. This encodes CASSSPGSTNEKLFF. The chain joins TRBV28 to TRBJ1-4; maybe TRBD1 (5 bases). Germline CDR1 MDHEN, CDR2 SYDVKM. CDR3 length equals 15 residues. V was shortened by 6 bases and J by 0 bases, with 11 bases between the two germline ends.

The chain employs TRBV4-3 and TRBJ1-1, with TRBD1 matching 9 bases. Trimming removed 1 base from V and 7 bases from J; junction bases left unmatched: 4. This CDR3 is 14 amino acids long. Germline V gene data show CDR1 as LGHNA and CDR2 as YSLEER. Here the CDR3 reads CASSQADRGDEAFF. DNA of the CDR3: TGCGCCAGCAGCCAAGCCGACAGGGGGGATGAAGCTTTCTTT.

J is TRBJ1-1 and V is TRBV20-1; D is undetermined. In germline, CDR1 is DFQATT, CDR2 SNEGSKA (reference sequence). The ends were cut back, 3 bases at V and 7 bases at J, with 9 bases in the middle. This CDR3 has 11 amino acids. In DNA, the CDR3 is TGCAGTGCTAGGCAGGCTGTTGAAGCTTTCTTT. Amino acid sequence: CSARQAVEAFF.

This chain connects TRBV6-5 to TRBJ1-4, with D hard to call. This CDR3 is 14 amino acids long. V was clipped by 6 bases and J by 8 bases, with 16 bases between them. Germline V gives CDR1 MNHEY, CDR2 SVGAGI. CDR3 sequence: CASRNSGSREKLFF. CDR3 nucleotide sequence: TGTGCCAGCAGGAACTCCGGGTCTCGAGAAAAACTGTTTTTT.

This chain uses TRBV19 with TRBJ2-3; 11 nucleotides agree with TRBD2. In germline, CDR1 is LNHDA, CDR2 SQIVND (reference sequence). The length of the CDR3 is 18 residues. The trim removed 4 bases at V and 2 bases at J, leaving 11 bases unmatched. The CDR3 protein is CASSKSTGTSGLTDTQYF. CDR3 sequence (DNA): TGTGCCAGTAGTAAATCAACCGGGACTAGCGGCCTCACAGATACGCAGTATTTT.

V is TRBV2 and J is TRBJ2-2; possible D gene TRBD1, 5 bases. V lost 6 bases and J 0 bases, leaving 8 bases between the germline ends. CDR3 size: 14 residues. The germline CDR1 and CDR2 sequences are SNHLY and FYNNEI. DNA for the CDR3: TGTGCCAGCAGCGAGACAGCGAACACCGGGGAGCTGTTTTTT. Amino acids: CASSETANTGELFF.